Listed below are T cell receptor beta chains from one sample, sequenced in a study of blood T cell repertoires in COVID-19. Generated by immunoSEQ multiplex PCR, the TCRdb table keeps only in-frame clones and is missing some. In the table there are around 56,000 clones, approximately 92% of which are singletons. The sample comprised peripheral blood. The receptors here all came from a man aged 80 or over with acute or convalescent COVID-19. CDR3s include the opening cysteine and the closing phenylalanine or tryptophan. A D gene is named only where the DNA matches it firmly. Rows may omit the clone size; those that give it use once, few, many or a size class.

size: .; V: TRBV9; D: .; J: TRBJ1-6; CDR3: CASSLTYSAGDSPLHF; DNA: TGTGCCAGCAGCCTCACTTACAGCGCCGGGGATTCACCCCTCCACTTT
size: .; V: TRBV5-8; D: .; J: TRBJ2-1; CDR3: CASSLQGLSYNEQFF; DNA: TGTGCCAGCAGCTTACAGGGCCTATCCTACAATGAGCAGTTCTTC
size: once; V: TRBV20-1; D: .; J: TRBJ1-1; CDR3: CSARGGDEAFF; DNA: TGCAGTGCCCGGGGGGGGGACGAAGCTTTCTTT
size: .; V: TRBV27; D: .; J: TRBJ2-1; CDR3: CASSLSGQVKNEQFF; DNA: TGTGCCAGCAGTTTATCGGGTCAGGTCAAGAATGAGCAGTTCTTC
size: .; V: TRBV30; D: TRBD1; J: TRBJ1-4; CDR3: CAWTRQGAVTNEKLFF; DNA: TGTGCCTGGACCCGACAGGGGGCTGTGACTAATGAAAAACTGTTTTTT
size: .; V: TRBV21-1; D: .; J: TRBJ2-3; CDR3: CASTRLAGSSTDTQYF; DNA: TGTGCCAGCACCAGACTAGCGGGGTCTAGCACAGATACGCAGTATTTT
size: .; V: TRBV7-9; D: .; J: TRBJ2-7; CDR3: CASSKTGSAYEQYF; DNA: TGTGCCAGCAGCAAAACAGGGAGCGCATACGAGCAGTACTTC
size: few; V: TRBV5-4; D: .; J: TRBJ2-6; CDR3: CASSLDAGSGANVLTF; DNA: TGTGCCAGCAGCTTGGATGCGGGCTCTGGGGCCAACGTCCTGACTTTC
size: once; V: TRBV7-3; D: .; J: TRBJ2-6; CDR3: CASSSPSSGANVLTF; DNA: TGTGCCAGCAGCTCGCCGAGCTCTGGGGCCAACGTCCTGACTTTC
size: .; V: TRBV5-1; D: .; J: TRBJ2-5; CDR3: CASSLWSGETQYF; DNA: TGCGCCAGCAGCTTGTGGTCGGGAGAGACCCAGTACTTC
size: .; V: TRBV5-1; D: TRBD1; J: TRBJ2-6; CDR3: CASGTGPGGANVLTF; DNA: TGCGCCAGCGGGACAGGCCCAGGTGGGGCCAACGTCCTGACTTTC
size: .; V: TRBV5-5; D: .; J: TRBJ1-1; CDR3: CASSFGVPGTEAFF; DNA: TGTGCCAGCAGCTTCGGGGTTCCGGGAACTGAAGCTTTCTTT
size: .; V: TRBV5-1; D: .; J: TRBJ1-3; CDR3: CASSPTGTGNTIYF; DNA: TGCGCCAGCAGCCCCACCGGGACTGGAAACACCATATATTTT
size: .; V: TRBV6-5; D: .; J: TRBJ1-6; CDR3: CASTGILDSPLHF; DNA: TGTGCCAGCACCGGGATTCTCGATTCACCCCTCCACTTT
size: few; V: TRBV29-1; D: .; J: TRBJ1-3; CDR3: CSARLSSSGNTIYF; DNA: TGCAGCGCTCGATTATCGAGTTCTGGAAACACCATATATTTT
size: .; V: TRBV7-9; D: TRBD2; J: TRBJ2-1; CDR3: CASSPAGSHGNEQFF; DNA: TGTGCCAGCAGCCCAGCGGGGTCTCACGGGAATGAGCAGTTCTTC
size: .; V: TRBV2; D: .; J: TRBJ1-4; CDR3: CASSREGRRSEKLFF; DNA: TGTGCCAGCAGTCGAGAAGGACGGAGGAGTGAAAAACTGTTTTTT
size: .; V: TRBV6-5; D: TRBD2; J: TRBJ2-1; CDR3: CASSLAGGLGNEQFF; DNA: TGTGCCAGCAGCCTAGCGGGGGGCCTGGGTAATGAGCAGTTCTTC
size: .; V: TRBV19; D: .; J: TRBJ1-4; CDR3: CASSTPTAAPTTNEKLFF; DNA: TGTGCCAGTAGTACCCCGACCGCGGCCCCCACAACTAATGAAAAACTGTTTTTT
size: .; V: TRBV9; D: .; J: TRBJ1-6; CDR3: CASSKRDTSLYNSPLHF; DNA: TGTGCCAGCAGCAAACGGGACACCAGCCTCTATAATTCACCCCTCCACTTT
size: .; V: TRBV6-1; D: TRBD1; J: TRBJ2-7; CDR3: CASSEDRWLEQYF; DNA: TGTGCCAGCAGTGAGGACAGGTGGTTGGAGCAGTACTTC
size: .; V: TRBV29-1; D: .; J: TRBJ2-5; CDR3: CSVVNRVQETQYF; DNA: TGCAGCGTTGTCAACAGGGTGCAAGAGACCCAGTACTTC
size: .; V: TRBV19; D: TRBD1; J: TRBJ1-6; CDR3: CASKTGDNSPLHF; DNA: TGTGCCAGTAAAACAGGGGATAATTCACCCCTCCACTTT
size: .; V: TRBV18; D: .; J: TRBJ1-4; CDR3: CASSPPEGTREKLFF; DNA: TGTGCCAGCTCACCACCAGAGGGTACCAGAGAAAAACTGTTTTTT
size: .; V: TRBV2; D: .; J: TRBJ2-1; CDR3: CASSEEAISQANEQFF; DNA: TGTGCCAGCAGTGAGGAAGCGATCTCCCAAGCCAATGAGCAGTTCTTC
size: .; V: TRBV25-1; D: TRBD1; J: TRBJ1-4; CDR3: CASSENTGDEKLFF; DNA: TGTGCCAGCAGTGAGAATACAGGGGATGAAAAACTGTTTTTT
size: .; V: TRBV15; D: .; J: TRBJ1-5; CDR3: CATSKGGNGPQHF; DNA: TGTGCCACCAGCAAGGGGGGGAACGGGCCCCAGCATTTT
size: .; V: TRBV2; D: TRBD1; J: TRBJ2-7; CDR3: CASSAGTGSYEQYF; DNA: TGTGCCAGCAGTGCGGGGACAGGGTCCTACGAGCAGTACTTC
size: .; V: TRBV5-1; D: .; J: TRBJ2-3; CDR3: CASSRPGADTQYF; DNA: TGCGCCAGCAGCCGACCGGGGGCAGATACGCAGTATTTT
size: once; V: TRBV5-1; D: .; J: TRBJ1-5; CDR3: CASSPGHPNQPQHF; DNA: TGCGCCAGCAGCCCAGGACACCCCAATCAGCCCCAGCATTTT
size: .; V: TRBV3-1/TRBV3-2; D: .; J: TRBJ2-7; CDR3: CASSQGTETYEQYF; DNA: TGTGCCAGCAGCCAAGGGACAGAGACCTACGAGCAGTACTTC
size: .; V: TRBV12-2; D: .; J: TRBJ2-7; CDR3: CASRLRTPNSYEQYF; DNA: TGTGCAAGTCGCCTGAGGACACCGAACTCCTACGAGCAGTACTTC
size: .; V: TRBV11-2; D: .; J: TRBJ2-2; CDR3: CASSLVAGRFRELFF; DNA: TGTGCCAGCAGCTTGGTTGCGGGAAGATTCCGGGAGCTGTTTTTT
size: .; V: TRBV28; D: .; J: TRBJ2-7; CDR3: CASSRGDRDEQYF; DNA: TGTGCCAGCAGTCGCGGGGATCGGGACGAGCAGTACTTC
size: .; V: TRBV19; D: TRBD1; J: TRBJ2-7; CDR3: CASSMTGLEEQYF; DNA: TGTGCCAGTAGTATGACAGGGCTGGAGGAGCAGTACTTC
size: few; V: TRBV7-8; D: .; J: TRBJ1-1; CDR3: CASSELQGREAFF; DNA: TGTGCCAGCAGCGAATTACAGGGAAGGGAGGCTTTCTTT
size: .; V: TRBV5-5; D: TRBD2; J: TRBJ2-2; CDR3: CASRPTSGVTNTGELFF; DNA: TGTGCCAGCAGACCGACTAGCGGGGTAACGAACACCGGGGAGCTGTTTTTT
size: .; V: TRBV5-4; D: TRBD1; J: TRBJ1-1; CDR3: CASSPPGTGMNTEAFF; DNA: TGTGCCAGCAGCCCGCCCGGGACAGGAATGAACACTGAAGCTTTCTTT
size: .; V: TRBV4-2; D: TRBD2; J: TRBJ2-3; CDR3: CASSQGLAGDVDTQYF; DNA: TGTGCCAGCAGCCAAGGGCTAGCGGGGGATGTAGATACGCAGTATTTT
size: .; V: TRBV3-1/TRBV3-2; D: .; J: TRBJ2-7; CDR3: CASSQDRQSLYEQYF; DNA: TGTGCCAGCAGCCAAGATAGACAGTCCTTGTACGAGCAGTACTTC
size: .; V: TRBV6-2/TRBV6-3; D: .; J: TRBJ2-7; CDR3: CASSSPGGLHEQYF; DNA: TGTGCCAGCAGTTCACCGGGGGGCCTTCACGAGCAGTACTTC
size: .; V: TRBV5-8; D: TRBD1; J: TRBJ1-3; CDR3: CASSSRGLGNTIYF; DNA: TGTGCCAGCAGCAGCAGGGGGCTAGGAAACACCATATATTTT
size: .; V: TRBV5-1; D: TRBD1; J: TRBJ1-1; CDR3: CASSSGQAENTEAFF; DNA: TGCGCCAGCAGTTCCGGACAGGCAGAGAACACTGAAGCTTTCTTT
size: .; V: TRBV18; D: TRBD2; J: TRBJ2-1; CDR3: CASSPTSGGASEQFF; DNA: TGTGCCAGCTCTCCAACTAGCGGGGGGGCCAGTGAGCAGTTCTTC
size: .; V: TRBV2; D: .; J: TRBJ2-3; CDR3: CASMRLASTDTQYF; DNA: TGTGCCAGCATGAGACTTGCTAGCACAGATACGCAGTATTTT